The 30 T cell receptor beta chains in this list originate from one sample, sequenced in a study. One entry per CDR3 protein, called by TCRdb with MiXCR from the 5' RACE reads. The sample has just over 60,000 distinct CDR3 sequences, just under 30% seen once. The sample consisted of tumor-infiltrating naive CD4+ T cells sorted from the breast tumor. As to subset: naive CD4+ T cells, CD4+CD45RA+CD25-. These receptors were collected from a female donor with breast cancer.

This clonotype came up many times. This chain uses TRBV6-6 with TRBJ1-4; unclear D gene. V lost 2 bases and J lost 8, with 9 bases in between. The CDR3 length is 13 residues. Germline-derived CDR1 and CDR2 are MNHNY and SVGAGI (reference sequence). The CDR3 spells CASSYDPGEKLFF. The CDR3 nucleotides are TGTGCCAGCAGTTACGATCCTGGGGAAAAACTGTTTTTT.

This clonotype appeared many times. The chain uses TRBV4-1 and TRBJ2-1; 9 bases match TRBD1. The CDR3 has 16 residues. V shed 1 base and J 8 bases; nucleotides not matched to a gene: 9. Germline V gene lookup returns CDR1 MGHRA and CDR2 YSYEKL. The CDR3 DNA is TGCGCCAGCAGCCAAGTCATAACAGGGGGCTGGGATGAGCAGTTCTTC. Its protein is CASSQVITGGWDEQFF.

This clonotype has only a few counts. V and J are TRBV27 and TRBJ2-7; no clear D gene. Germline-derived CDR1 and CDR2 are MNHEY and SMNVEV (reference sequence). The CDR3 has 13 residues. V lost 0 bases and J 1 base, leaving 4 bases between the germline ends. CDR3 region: CASSLSPSYEQYF. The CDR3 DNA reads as TGTGCCAGCAGTTTATCTCCTTCCTACGAGCAGTACTTC.

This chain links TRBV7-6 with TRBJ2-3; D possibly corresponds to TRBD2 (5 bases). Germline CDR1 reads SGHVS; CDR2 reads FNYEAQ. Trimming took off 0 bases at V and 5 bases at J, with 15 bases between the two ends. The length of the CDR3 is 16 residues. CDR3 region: CASSLALGGSGDTQYF. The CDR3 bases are TGTGCCAGCAGCTTAGCGTTAGGTGGCAGCGGAGATACGCAGTATTTT.

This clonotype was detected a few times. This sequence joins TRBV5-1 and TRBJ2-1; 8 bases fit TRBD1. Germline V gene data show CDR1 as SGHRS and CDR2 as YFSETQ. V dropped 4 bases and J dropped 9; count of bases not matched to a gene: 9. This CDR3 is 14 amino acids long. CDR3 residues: CASSGTKTGAEQFF. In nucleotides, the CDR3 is TGCGCCAGCAGCGGAACGAAGACAGGGGCTGAGCAGTTCTTC.

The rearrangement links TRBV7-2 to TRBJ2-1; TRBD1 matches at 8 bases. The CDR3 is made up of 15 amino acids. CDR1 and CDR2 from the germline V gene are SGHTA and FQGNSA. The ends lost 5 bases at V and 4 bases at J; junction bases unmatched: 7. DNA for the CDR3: TGTGCCAGCAGCAATGACAGGGGTGGGTACAATGAGCAGTTCTTC. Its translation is CASSNDRGGYNEQFF.

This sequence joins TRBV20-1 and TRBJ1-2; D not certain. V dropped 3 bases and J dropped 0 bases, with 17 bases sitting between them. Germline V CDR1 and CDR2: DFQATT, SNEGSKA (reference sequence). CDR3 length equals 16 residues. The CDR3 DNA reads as TGCAGTGCTAGGGGGTTAGCCCCTTCTTCTAACTATGGCTACACCTTC. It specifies CSARGLAPSSNYGYTF.

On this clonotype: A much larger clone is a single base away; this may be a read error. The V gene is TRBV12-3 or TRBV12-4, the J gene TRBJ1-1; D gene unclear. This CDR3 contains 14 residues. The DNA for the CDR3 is TGTGCCGGCAGTTTTTCTCACCTGAACACTGAAGCTTTCTTT. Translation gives CAGSFSHLNTEAFF.

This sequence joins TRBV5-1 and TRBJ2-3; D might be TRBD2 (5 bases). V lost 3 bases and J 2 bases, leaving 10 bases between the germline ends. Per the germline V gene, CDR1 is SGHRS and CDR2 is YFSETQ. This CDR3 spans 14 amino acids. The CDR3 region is CASSSGIVTDTQYF. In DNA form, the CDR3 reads TGCGCCAGCAGCTCGGGGATCGTCACAGATACGCAGTATTTT.

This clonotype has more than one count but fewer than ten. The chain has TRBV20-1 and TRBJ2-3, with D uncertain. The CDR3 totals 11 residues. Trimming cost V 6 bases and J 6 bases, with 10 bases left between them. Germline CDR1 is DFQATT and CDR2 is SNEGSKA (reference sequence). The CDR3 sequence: CSARVRDTQYF. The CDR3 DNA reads TGCAGTGCCCGCGTTCGGGATACGCAGTATTTT.

CDR3 sequence (DNA): TGTGCCAGCAGCTTCGCAGGGGGCTATGGCTACACCTTC. Its translation: CASSFAGGYGYTF. This chain joins TRBV11-2 and TRBJ1-2, with 7 bases lining up with TRBD1. V was clipped by 3 bases and J by 4 bases; unmatched bases: 2. Germline V CDR1 and CDR2: SGHAT, FQNNGV. The CDR3 has 13 residues.

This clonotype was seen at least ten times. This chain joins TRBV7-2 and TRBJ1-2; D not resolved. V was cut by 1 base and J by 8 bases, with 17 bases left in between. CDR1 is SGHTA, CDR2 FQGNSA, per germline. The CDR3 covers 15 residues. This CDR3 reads CASSLGTPNREGYTF. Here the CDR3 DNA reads TGTGCCAGCAGCTTAGGGACGCCCAATCGTGAGGGCTACACCTTC.

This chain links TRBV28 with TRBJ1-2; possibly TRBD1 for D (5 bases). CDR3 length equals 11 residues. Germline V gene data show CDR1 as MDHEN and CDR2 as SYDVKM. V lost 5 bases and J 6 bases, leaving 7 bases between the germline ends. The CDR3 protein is CASSPRDGYTF. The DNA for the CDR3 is TGTGCCAGCAGTCCCAGGGATGGCTACACCTTC.

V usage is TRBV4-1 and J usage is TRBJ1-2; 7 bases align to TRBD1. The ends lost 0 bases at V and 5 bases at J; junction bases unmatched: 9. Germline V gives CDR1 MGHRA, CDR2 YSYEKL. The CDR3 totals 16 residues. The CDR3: CASSQEGGGQTYGYTF. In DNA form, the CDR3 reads TGCGCCAGCAGCCAAGAGGGGGGGGGACAGACTTATGGCTACACCTTC.

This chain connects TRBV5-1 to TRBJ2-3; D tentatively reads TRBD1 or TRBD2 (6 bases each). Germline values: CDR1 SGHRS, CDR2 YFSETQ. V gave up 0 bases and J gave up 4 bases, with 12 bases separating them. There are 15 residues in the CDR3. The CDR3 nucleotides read TGCGCCAGCAGCTTGGTTGGGGGGCAATCAGATACGCAGTATTTT. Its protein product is CASSLVGGQSDTQYF.

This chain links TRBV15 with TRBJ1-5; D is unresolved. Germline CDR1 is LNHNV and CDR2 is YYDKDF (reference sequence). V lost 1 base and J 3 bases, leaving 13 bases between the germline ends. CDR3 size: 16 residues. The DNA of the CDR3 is TGTGCCACCAGCAGAGGTGGCTTAAGAACCAATCAGCCCCAGCATTTT. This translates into CATSRGGLRTNQPQHF.

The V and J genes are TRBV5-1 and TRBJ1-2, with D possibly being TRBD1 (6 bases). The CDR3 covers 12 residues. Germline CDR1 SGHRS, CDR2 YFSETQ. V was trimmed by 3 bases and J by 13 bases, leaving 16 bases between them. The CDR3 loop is CASSSDREPVTF. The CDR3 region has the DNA TGCGCCAGCAGCTCGGACAGAGAGCCTGTCACCTTC.

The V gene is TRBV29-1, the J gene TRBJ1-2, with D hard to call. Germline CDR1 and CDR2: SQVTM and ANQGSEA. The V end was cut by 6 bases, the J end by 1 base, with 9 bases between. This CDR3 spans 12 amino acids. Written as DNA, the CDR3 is TGCAGCGTAGATACAAGTAACTATGGCTACACCTTC. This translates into CSVDTSNYGYTF.

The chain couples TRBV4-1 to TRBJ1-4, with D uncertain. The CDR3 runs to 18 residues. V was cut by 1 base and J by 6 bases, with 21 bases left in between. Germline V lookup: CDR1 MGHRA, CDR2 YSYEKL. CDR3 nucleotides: TGCGCCAGCAGCCAAGTAAATATGGGGTTTCGGGCGGATGAAAAACTGTTTTTT. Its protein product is CASSQVNMGFRADEKLFF.

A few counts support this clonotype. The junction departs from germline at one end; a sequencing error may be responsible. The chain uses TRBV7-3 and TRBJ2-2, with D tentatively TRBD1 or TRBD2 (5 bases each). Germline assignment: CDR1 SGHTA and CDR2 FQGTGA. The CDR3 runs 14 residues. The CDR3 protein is CASSLDSDTGELFF. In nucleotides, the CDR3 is TGTGCCAGCAGTTTGGACTCGGACACCGGGGAGCTGTTCTTT.

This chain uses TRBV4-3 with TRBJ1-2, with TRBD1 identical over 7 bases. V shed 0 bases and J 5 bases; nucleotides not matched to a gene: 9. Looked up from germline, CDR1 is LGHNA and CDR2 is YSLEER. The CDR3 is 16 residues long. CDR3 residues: CASSQDPIGGGYGYTF. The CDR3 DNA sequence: TGCGCCAGCAGCCAAGACCCGATAGGGGGCGGGTATGGCTACACCTTC.

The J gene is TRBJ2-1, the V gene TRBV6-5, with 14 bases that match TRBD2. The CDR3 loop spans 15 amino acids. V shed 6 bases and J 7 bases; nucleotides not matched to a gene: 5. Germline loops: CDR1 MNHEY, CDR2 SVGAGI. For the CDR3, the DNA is TGTGCCAGCAGAATGGGACTAGCGGGAGTGAATGAGCAGTTCTTC. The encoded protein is CASRMGLAGVNEQFF.

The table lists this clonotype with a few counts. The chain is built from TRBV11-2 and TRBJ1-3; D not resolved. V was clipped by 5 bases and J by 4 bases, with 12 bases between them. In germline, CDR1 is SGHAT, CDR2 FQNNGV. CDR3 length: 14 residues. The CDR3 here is CASSPGSTGNTIYF. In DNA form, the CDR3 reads TGTGCCAGCAGCCCTGGGAGTACGGGAAACACCATATATTTT.

Here the CDR3 DNA reads TGTGCCTGGAGCAGGACAGGAAACGAGCAGTACTTC. It translates to CAWSRTGNEQYF. This chain connects TRBV30 to TRBJ2-1; 7 positions match TRBD1. The end of the DNA fits TRBJ2-7 better, so the J call may be wrong. This CDR3 is 12 amino acids long. CDR1 is GTSNPN and CDR2 is SVGIG in the germline V gene (reference sequence).

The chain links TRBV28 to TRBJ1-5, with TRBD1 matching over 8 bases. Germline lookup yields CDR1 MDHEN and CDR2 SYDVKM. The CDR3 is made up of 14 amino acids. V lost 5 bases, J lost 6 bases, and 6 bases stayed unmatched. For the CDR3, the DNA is TGTGCCAGCAGTCCCGGACAGGGCAGTCAGCCCCAGCATTTT. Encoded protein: CASSPGQGSQPQHF.

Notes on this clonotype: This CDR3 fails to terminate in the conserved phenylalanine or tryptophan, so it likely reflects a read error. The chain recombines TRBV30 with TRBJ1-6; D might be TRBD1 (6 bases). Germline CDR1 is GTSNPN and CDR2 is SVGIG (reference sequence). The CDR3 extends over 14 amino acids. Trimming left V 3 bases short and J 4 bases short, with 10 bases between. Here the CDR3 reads CAWRKQGYNSPLHS. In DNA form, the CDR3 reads TGTGCCTGGAGAAAACAGGGATATAATTCACCCCTCCACTCT.

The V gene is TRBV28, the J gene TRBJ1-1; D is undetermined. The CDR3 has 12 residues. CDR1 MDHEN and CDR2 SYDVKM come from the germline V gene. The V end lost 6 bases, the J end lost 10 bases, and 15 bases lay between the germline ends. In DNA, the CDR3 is TGTGCCAGCAGCAAGATCTTCCCTGGAGCTTTCTTT. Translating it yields CASSKIFPGAFF. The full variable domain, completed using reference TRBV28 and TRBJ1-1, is DVKVTQSSRYLVKRTGEKVFLECVQDMDHENMFWYRQDPGLGLRLIYFSYDVKMKEKGDIPEGYSVSREKKERFSLILESASTNQTSMYLCASSKIFPGAFFGQGTRLTVV.

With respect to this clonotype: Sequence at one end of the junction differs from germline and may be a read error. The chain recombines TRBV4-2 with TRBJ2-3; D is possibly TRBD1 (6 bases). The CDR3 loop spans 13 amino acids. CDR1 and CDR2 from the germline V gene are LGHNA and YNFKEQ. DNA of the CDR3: TGCGCCAGCAGCCAAAACAGGGAGGATACGCAGTATTTT. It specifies CASSQNREDTQYF.

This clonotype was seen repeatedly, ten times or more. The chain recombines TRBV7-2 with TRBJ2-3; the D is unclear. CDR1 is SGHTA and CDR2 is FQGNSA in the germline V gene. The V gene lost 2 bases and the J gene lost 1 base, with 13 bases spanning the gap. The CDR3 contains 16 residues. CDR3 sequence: CASSLFGGTGTDTQYF. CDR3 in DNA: TGTGCCAGCAGCTTATTTGGCGGAACGGGCACAGATACGCAGTATTTT.

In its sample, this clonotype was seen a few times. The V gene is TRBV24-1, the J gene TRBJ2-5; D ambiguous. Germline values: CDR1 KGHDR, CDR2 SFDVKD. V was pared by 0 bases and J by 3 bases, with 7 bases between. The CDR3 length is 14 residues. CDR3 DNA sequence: TGTGCCACCAGTGATTTGGGCGGAAAAGAGACCCAGTACTTC. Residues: CATSDLGGKETQYF.